A selection of T cell receptor beta chains follows, all from one sample in a study of blood T cell repertoires in COVID-19. Repertoires were generated with immunoSEQ multiplex PCR, while TCRdb's copy carries only in-frame clones and drops some. The table records roughly 250,000 clones, 90% of them present only once. The sequencing sample was made of peripheral blood. The source is a woman in her forties with acute or convalescent COVID-19. CDR3s include the opening cysteine and the closing phenylalanine or tryptophan. Fields, in order: clone size, V gene, J gene, D gene, CDR3 protein, CDR3 DNA. D genes are given only for firm matches. Not every row has a clone size; where given, it reads once, few, many or a size class.

>NA|TRBV12-2|TRBJ1-6|NA
CASRLRGQLHNSPLHF
TGTGCAAGTCGCTTACGAGGACAGCTACATAATTCACCCCTCCACTTT
>NA|TRBV18|TRBJ2-6|NA
CASSPLGASSGANVLTF
TGTGCCAGCTCACCTCTTGGGGCGAGCTCTGGGGCCAACGTCCTGACTTTC
>NA|TRBV9|TRBJ2-1|NA
CASSDPLRGASSNEQFF
TGTGCCAGCAGCGACCCTCTCCGGGGGGCATCTTCAAATGAGCAGTTCTTC
>NA|TRBV27|TRBJ1-3|TRBD1
CASSSTGVGPGNTIYF
TGTGCCAGCAGTTCAACAGGGGTAGGGCCTGGAAACACCATATATTTT
>medium-sized|TRBV2|TRBJ1-2|TRBD1
CASIPRTGALDYGYTF
TGTGCCAGCATCCCCCGAACAGGGGCCTTAGACTATGGCTACACCTTC
>NA|TRBV18|TRBJ2-2|TRBD2
CASSLGTTGRELFF
TGTGCCAGCTCACTCGGGACTACTGGGCGGGAGCTGTTTTTT
>NA|TRBV2|TRBJ2-4|TRBD1
CASSEPKRGDRKNIQYF
TGTGCCAGCAGTGAACCTAAGAGAGGGGACAGAAAAAACATTCAGTACTTC
>NA|TRBV30|TRBJ1-5|TRBD1
CAWSVDRARQPQHF
TGTGCCTGGAGTGTTGACAGGGCCCGACAGCCCCAGCATTTT
>NA|TRBV10-3|TRBJ2-2|NA
CAISENPGSITGELFF
TGTGCCATCAGTGAGAATCCGGGGTCGATCACCGGGGAGCTGTTTTTT
>NA|TRBV6-4|TRBJ2-1|TRBD2
CAISSGGAHNEQFF
TGTGCCATCTCTAGCGGGGGGGCCCACAATGAGCAGTTCTTC
>once|TRBV27|TRBJ1-1|NA
CASSSDGGRAEAFF
TGTGCCAGCAGTTCGGACGGGGGAAGGGCTGAAGCTTTCTTT
>NA|TRBV7-8|TRBJ1-5|NA
CASSSNNQPQHF
TGTGCCAGCAGCTCTAACAATCAGCCCCAGCATTTT
>NA|TRBV13|TRBJ1-6|NA
CASSLGGSSYNSPLHF
TGTGCCAGCAGCTTAGGTGGGAGCTCCTATAATTCACCCCTCCACTTT
>few|TRBV4-2|TRBJ1-4|TRBD1
CASSNRGQSNEKLFF
TGTGCCAGCAGCAACCGGGGACAGAGTAATGAAAAACTGTTTTTT
>NA|TRBV10-3|TRBJ2-1|NA
CAISEPKGVGNEQFF
TGTGCCATCAGTGAGCCGAAGGGGGTGGGCAATGAGCAGTTCTTC
>NA|TRBV3-1/TRBV3-2|TRBJ2-3|NA
CASSHEGGWDEGSDTQYF
TGTGCCAGCAGCCACGAAGGAGGGTGGGATGAGGGATCAGATACGCAGTATTTT
>NA|TRBV24-1|TRBJ2-2|NA
CATRGRETGELFF
TGTGCCACCAGGGGGAGAGAGACCGGGGAGCTGTTTTTT
>NA|TRBV11-3|TRBJ1-5|TRBD1
CASPLSRDRGSDRNQPQHF
TGTGCCAGTCCGCTTAGTCGAGACAGGGGTTCGGATAGGAATCAGCCCCAGCATTTT
>NA|TRBV7-8|TRBJ1-5|NA
CASSLVFGGGPNQPQHF
TGTGCCAGCAGCTTAGTCTTCGGGGGAGGCCCCAATCAGCCCCAGCATTTT
>NA|TRBV10-2|TRBJ1-5|NA
CASSEGGGNQPQHF
TGCGCCAGCAGTGAAGGGGGAGGGAATCAGCCCCAGCATTTT
>few|TRBV7-2|TRBJ1-2|NA
CASSFDLGGGLGGYTF
TGTGCCAGCAGCTTTGACCTCGGGGGGGGGCTTGGAGGCTACACCTTC
>NA|TRBV30|TRBJ2-5|NA
CAWSDRETQYF
TGTGCCTGGAGCGACAGGGAGACCCAGTACTTC
>NA|TRBV7-2|TRBJ1-5|NA
CASSFRGDQPQHF
TGTGCCAGCAGCTTCAGGGGCGATCAGCCCCAGCATTTT
>once|TRBV9|TRBJ2-5|NA
CASSVGQGESETQYF
TGTGCCAGCAGCGTAGGTCAGGGCGAATCGGAGACCCAGTACTTC
>NA|TRBV5-6|TRBJ1-2|NA
CASSPTSRGGYTF
TGTGCCAGCAGCCCGACTAGCCGGGGAGGCTACACCTTC
>NA|TRBV9|TRBJ2-1|NA
CASSASLTITPGDEQFF
TGTGCCAGCAGCGCATCCTTGACTATTACTCCGGGGGATGAGCAGTTCTTC
>NA|TRBV27|TRBJ2-5|NA
CASSPRIGETQYF
TGTGCCAGCAGTCCTAGGATCGGAGAGACCCAGTACTTC
>NA|TRBV19|TRBJ2-3|TRBD1
CASRRDRGADTQYF
TGTGCCAGTAGGAGGGACAGGGGGGCAGATACGCAGTATTTT
>NA|TRBV7-9|TRBJ2-1|TRBD2
CASSLGSYRRGEYNEQFF
TGTGCCAGCAGCTTAGGTAGTTATAGGCGGGGGGAATACAATGAGCAGTTCTTC
>NA|TRBV12-3/TRBV12-4|TRBJ1-2|TRBD1
CASSSGQGYGYTF
TGTGCCAGCAGTTCTGGACAGGGCTATGGCTACACCTTC
>NA|TRBV30|TRBJ1-5|NA
CAWSVTGRGDQPQHF
TGTGCCTGGAGTGTCACCGGGAGAGGGGATCAGCCCCAGCATTTT
>NA|TRBV19|TRBJ1-2|NA
CASSIYPRGDYGYTF
TGTGCCAGTAGTATTTATCCCCGGGGGGACTATGGCTACACCTTC
>once|TRBV30|TRBJ1-2|NA
CAWRRERRYTF
TGTGCCTGGAGAAGGGAGAGGCGCTACACCTTC
>NA|TRBV30|TRBJ2-3|TRBD2
CAWKIAGGPGWQYF
TGTGCCTGGAAGATAGCGGGGGGCCCGGGATGGCAGTATTTT